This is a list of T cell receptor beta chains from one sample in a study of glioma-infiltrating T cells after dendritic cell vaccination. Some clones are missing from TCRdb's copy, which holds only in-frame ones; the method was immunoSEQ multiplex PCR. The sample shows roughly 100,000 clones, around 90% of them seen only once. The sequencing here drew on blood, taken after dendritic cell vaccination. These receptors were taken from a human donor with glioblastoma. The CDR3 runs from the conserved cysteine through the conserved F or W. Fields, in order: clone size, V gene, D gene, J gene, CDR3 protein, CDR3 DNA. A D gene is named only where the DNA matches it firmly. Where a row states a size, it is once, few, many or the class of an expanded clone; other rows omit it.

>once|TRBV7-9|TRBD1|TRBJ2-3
CASSSKSGQGTDTQYF
TGTGCCAGCAGCTCTAAAAGTGGACAGGGGACAGATACGCAGTATTTT
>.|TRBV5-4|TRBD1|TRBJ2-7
CASSLGGGAREQYF
TGTGCCAGCAGCTTGGGAGGGGGCGCTCGGGAGCAGTACTTC
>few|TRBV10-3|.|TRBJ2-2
CAISEFSGGNTGELFF
TGTGCCATCAGTGAGTTTAGCGGCGGGAACACCGGGGAGCTGTTTTTT
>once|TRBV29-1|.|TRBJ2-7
CSVDWTDRGREQYF
TGCAGCGTGGACTGGACAGACCGAGGGCGCGAGCAGTACTTC
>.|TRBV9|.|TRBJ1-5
CASSVGPGSESNQPQHF
TGTGCCAGCAGCGTAGGACCGGGTTCCGAGAGCAATCAGCCCCAGCATTTT
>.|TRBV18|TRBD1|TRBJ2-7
CASSPPGQGKQYF
TGTGCCAGCTCACCACCGGGACAGGGGAAGCAGTACTTC
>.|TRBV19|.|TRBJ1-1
CASSTLTDLNTEAFF
TGTGCCAGTAGTACCCTGACAGACCTGAACACTGAAGCTTTCTTT
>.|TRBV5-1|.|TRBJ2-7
CASSLAEVTFYEQYF
TGCGCCAGCAGCTTGGCCGAGGTCACCTTCTACGAGCAGTACTTC
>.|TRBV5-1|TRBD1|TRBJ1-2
CASSLGIGQGHYGYTF
TGCGCCAGCAGCTTGGGGATCGGACAGGGGCACTATGGCTACACCTTC
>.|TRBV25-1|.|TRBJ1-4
CASSELGVTTTNEKLFF
TGTGCCAGCAGTGAATTAGGGGTGACGACAACTAATGAAAAACTGTTTTTT
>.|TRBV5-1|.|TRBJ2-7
CASSLDTGAGAEQYF
TGCGCCAGCAGCTTGGACACGGGCGCGGGCGCCGAGCAGTACTTC
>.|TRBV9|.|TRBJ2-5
CASSPGGGGETQYF
TGTGCCAGCAGCCCCGGGGGAGGGGGAGAGACCCAGTACTTC
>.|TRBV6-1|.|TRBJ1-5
CASSDFPGNSNQPQHF
TGTGCCAGCAGTGACTTCCCAGGGAATAGCAATCAGCCCCAGCATTTT
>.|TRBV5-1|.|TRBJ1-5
CASSLDGQPNQPQHF
TGCGCCAGCAGCTTGGATGGACAGCCCAATCAGCCCCAGCATTTT
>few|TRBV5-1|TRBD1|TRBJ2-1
CASSLAISTGGYNEQFF
TGCGCCAGCAGCTTGGCGATAAGTACAGGGGGCTACAATGAGCAGTTCTTC
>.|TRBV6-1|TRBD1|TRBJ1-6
CASSFTGGNSPLHF
TGTGCCAGCAGTTTTACAGGGGGTAATTCACCCCTCCACTTT